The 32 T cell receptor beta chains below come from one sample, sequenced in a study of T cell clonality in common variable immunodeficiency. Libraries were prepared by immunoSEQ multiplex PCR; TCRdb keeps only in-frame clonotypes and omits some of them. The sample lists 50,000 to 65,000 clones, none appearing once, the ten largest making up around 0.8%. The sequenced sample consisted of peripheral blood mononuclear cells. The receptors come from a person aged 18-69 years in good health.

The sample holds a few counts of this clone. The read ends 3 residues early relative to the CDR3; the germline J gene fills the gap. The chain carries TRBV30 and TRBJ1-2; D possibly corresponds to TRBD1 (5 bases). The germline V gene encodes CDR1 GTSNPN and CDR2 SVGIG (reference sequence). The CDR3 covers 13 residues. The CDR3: CAWSLGTFNDYTF. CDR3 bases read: TGTGCCTGGAGTTTAGGGACTTTCAATGAC. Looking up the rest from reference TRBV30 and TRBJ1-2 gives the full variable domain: SQTIHQWPATLVQPVGSPLSLECTVEGTSNPNLYWYRQAAGRGLQLLFYSVGIGQISSEVPQNLSASRPQDRQFILSSKKLLLSDSGFYLCAWSLGTFNDYTFGSGTRLTVV.

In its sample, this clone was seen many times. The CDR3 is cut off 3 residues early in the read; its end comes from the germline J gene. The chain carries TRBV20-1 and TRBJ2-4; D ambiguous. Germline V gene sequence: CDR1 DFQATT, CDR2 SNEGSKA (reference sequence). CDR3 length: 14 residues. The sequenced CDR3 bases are TGCAGTGCCACCGCAAGCAGGAACCAAGAGACT. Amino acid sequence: CSATASRNQET. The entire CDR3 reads CSATASRNQETQYF.

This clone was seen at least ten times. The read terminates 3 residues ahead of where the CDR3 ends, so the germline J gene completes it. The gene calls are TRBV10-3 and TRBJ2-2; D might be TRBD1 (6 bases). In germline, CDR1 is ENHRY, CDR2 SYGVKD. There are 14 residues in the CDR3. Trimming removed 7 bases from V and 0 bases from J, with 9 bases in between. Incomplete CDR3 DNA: TGTGCCATCAATGGACAGCCGAACACCGGGGAG. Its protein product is CAINGQPNTGE. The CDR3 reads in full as CAINGQPNTGELFF.

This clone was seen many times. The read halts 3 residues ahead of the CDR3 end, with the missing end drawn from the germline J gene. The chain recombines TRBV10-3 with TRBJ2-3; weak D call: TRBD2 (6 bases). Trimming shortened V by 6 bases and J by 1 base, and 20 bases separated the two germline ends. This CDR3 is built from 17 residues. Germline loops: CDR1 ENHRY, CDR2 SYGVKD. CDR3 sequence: CAIRPGSGEQGTDTQYF. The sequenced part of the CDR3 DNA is TGTGCCATCAGGCCGGGTTCGGGGGAGCAAGGCACAGATACG.

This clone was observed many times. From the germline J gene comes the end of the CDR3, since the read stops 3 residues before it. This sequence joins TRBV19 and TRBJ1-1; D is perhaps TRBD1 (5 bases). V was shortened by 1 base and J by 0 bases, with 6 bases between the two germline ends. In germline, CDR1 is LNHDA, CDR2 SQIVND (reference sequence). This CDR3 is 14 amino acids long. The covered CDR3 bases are TGTGCCAGTAGTATAGGGACAATGAACACTGAA. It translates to CASSIGTMNTE. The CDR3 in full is CASSIGTMNTEAFF.

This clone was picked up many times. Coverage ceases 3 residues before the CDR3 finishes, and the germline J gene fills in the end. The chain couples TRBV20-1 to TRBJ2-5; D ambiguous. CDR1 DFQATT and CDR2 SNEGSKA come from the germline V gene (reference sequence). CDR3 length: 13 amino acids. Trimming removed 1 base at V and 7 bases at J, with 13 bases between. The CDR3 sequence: CSARVRLQPTQYF. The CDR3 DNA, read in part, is TGCAGTGCTAGAGTTCGACTCCAGCCGACC.

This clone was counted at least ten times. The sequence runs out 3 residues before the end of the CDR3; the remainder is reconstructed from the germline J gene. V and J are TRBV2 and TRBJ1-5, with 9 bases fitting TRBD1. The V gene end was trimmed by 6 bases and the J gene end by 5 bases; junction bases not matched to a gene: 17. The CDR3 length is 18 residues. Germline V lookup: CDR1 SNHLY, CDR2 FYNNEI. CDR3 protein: CASSATGRTGTGHQPQHF. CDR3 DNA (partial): TGTGCCAGCAGCGCGACAGGGCGGACTGGGACAGGGCATCAGCCC. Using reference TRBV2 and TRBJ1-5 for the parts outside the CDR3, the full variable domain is EPEVTQTPSHQVTQMGQEVILRCVPISNHLYFYWYRQILGQKVEFLVSFYNNEISEKSEIFDDQFSVERPDGSNFTLKIRSTKLEDSAMYFCASSATGRTGTGHQPQHFGDGTRLSIL.

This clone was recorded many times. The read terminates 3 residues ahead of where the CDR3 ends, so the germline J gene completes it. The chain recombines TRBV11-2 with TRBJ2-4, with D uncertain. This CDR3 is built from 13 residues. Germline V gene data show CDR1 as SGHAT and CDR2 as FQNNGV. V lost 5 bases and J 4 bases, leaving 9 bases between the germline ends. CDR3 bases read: TGTGCCAGCAGCCGGCAGACAAAAAACATT. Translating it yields CASSRQTKNI. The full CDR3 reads CASSRQTKNIQYF.

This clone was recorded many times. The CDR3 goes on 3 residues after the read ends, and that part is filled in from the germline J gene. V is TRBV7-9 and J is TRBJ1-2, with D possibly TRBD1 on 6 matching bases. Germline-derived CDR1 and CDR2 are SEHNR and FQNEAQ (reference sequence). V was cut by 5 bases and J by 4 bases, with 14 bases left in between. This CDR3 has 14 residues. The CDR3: CASSESGVIYGYTF. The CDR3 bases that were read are TGTGCCAGCAGCGAGTCAGGGGTTATCTATGGC.

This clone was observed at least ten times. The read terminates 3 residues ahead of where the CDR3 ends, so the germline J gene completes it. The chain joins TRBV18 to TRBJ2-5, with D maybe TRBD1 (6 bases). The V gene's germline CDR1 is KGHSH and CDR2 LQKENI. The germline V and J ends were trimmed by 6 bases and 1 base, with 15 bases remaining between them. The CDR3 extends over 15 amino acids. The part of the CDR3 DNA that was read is TGTGCCAGCTCGCCGGCGGACAGCACCCAAGAGACC. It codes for CASSPADSTQET. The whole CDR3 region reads CASSPADSTQETQYF.

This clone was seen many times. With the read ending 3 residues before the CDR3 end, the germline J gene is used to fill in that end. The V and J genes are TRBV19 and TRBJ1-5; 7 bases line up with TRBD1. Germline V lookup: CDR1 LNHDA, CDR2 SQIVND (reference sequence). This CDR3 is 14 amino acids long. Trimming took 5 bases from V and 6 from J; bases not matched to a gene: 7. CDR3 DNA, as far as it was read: TGTGCCAGTAGTCCCCCAGGGGGGCCTCAGCCC. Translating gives CASSPPGGPQP. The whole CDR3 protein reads CASSPPGGPQPQHF. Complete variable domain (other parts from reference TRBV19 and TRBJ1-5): DGGITQSPKYLFRKEGQNVTLSCEQNLNHDAMYWYRQDPGQGLRLIYYSQIVNDFQKGDIAEGYSVSREKKESFPLTVTSAQKNPTAFYLCASSPPGGPQPQHFGDGTRLSIL.

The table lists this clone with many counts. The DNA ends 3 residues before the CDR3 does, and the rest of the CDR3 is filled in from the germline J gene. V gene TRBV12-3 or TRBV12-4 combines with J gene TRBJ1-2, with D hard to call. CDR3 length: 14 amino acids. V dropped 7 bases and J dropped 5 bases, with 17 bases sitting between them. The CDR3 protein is CASNPRAGWYGYTF. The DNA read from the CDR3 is TGTGCCAGCAACCCTCGTGCGGGATGGTATGGC.

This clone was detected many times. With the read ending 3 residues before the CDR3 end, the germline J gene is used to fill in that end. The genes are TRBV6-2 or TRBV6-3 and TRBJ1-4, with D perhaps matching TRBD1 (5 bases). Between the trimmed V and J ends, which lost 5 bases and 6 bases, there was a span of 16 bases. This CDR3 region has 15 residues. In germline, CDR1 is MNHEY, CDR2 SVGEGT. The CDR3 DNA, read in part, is TGTGCCAGCAGTCGGGACTTACCTAGGGATGAAAAA. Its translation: CASSRDLPRDEK. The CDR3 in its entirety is CASSRDLPRDEKLFF.

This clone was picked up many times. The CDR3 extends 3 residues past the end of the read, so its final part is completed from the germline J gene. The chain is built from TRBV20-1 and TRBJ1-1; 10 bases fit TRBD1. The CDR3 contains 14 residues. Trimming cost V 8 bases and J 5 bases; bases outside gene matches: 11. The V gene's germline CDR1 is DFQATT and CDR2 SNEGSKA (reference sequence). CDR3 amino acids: CSIPRRTGGTEAFF. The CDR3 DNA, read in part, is TGCAGTATACCAAGACGGACAGGGGGGACTGAA.

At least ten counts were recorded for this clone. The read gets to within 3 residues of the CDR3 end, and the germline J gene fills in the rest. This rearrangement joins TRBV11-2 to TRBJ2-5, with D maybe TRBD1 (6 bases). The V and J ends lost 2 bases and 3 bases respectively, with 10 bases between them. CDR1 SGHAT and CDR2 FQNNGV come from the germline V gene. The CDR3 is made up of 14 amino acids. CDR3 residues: CASSLHHREETQYF. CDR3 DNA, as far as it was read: TGTGCCAGCAGCTTACATCACAGGGAAGAGACC.

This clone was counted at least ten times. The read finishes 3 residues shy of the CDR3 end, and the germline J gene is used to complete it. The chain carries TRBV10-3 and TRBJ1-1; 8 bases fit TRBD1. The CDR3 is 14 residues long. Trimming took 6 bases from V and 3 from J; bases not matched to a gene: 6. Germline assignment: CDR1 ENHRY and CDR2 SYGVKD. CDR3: CAISRTGMDTEAFF. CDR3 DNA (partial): TGTGCCATCAGCCGGACAGGGATGGACACTGAA.

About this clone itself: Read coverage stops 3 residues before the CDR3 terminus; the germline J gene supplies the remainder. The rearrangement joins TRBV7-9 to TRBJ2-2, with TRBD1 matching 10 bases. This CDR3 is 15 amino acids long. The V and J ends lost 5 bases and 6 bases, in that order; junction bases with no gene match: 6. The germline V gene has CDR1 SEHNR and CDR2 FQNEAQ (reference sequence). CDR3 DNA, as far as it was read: TGTGCCAGCAGCACCGGGACAGGGGAGTCCGGGGAG. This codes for CASSTGTGESGE. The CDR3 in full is CASSTGTGESGELFF.

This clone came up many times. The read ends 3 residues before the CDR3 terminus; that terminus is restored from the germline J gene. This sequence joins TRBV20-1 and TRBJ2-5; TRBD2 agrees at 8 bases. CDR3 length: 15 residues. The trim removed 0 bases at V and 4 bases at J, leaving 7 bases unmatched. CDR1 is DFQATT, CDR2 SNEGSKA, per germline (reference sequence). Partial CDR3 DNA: TGCAGTGCTAGAGATGCGGCGGGAGGCGGAGAGACC. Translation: CSARDAAGGGET. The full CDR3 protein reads CSARDAAGGGETQYF.

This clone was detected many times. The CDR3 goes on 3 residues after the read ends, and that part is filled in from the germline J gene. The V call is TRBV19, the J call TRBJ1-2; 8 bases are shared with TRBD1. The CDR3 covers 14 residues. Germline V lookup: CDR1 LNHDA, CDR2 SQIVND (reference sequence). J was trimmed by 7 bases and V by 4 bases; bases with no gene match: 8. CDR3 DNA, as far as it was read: TGTGCCAGTAGTAATACCGGGACAGGTTCTGGC. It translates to CASSNTGTGSG. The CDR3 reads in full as CASSNTGTGSGYTF.

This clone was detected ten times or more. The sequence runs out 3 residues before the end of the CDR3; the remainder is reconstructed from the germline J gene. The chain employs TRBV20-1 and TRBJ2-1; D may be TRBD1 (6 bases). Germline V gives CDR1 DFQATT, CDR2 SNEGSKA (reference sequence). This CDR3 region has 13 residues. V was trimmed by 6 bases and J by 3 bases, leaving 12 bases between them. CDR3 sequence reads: CSAPGHRYNEQFF. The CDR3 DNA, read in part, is TGCAGTGCGCCGGGACACCGCTACAATGAG.

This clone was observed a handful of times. CDR3 DNA (partial): TGCAGTGCCTCCGGGACAGACAATTCACCC. Translation: CSASGTDNSP. The whole CDR3 region reads CSASGTDNSPLHF. The chain carries TRBV20-1 and TRBJ1-6; the match to TRBD1 covers 7 bases. Read data end 3 residues before the CDR3 end; the end is taken from the germline J gene. The CDR3 runs 13 residues. With 6 bases clipped from V and 7 bases from J, the junction kept 6 bases outside the gene matches. CDR1 and CDR2 from the germline V gene are DFQATT and SNEGSKA (reference sequence).

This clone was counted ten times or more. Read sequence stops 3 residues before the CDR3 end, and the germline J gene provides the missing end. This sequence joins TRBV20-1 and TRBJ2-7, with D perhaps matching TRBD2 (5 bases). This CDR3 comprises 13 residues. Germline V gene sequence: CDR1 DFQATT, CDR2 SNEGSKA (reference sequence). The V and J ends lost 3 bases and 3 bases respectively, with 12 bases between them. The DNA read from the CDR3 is TGCAGTGCTAGGAGGACTGGAAACTACGAG. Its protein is CSARRTGNYE. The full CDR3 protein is CSARRTGNYEQYF.

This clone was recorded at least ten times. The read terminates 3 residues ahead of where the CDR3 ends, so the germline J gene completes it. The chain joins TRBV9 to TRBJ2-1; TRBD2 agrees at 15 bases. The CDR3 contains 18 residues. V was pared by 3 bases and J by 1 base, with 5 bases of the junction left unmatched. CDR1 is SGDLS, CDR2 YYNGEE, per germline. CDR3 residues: CASSAGLAGGWSYNEQFF. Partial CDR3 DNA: TGTGCCAGCAGCGCAGGACTAGCGGGAGGGTGGTCCTACAATGAG.

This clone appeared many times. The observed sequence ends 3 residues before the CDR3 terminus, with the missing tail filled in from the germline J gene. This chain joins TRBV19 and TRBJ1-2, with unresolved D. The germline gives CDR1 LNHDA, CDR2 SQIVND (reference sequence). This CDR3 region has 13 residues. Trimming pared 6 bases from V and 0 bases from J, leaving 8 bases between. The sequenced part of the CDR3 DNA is TGTGCCAGTAGGGCTGAACCTAACTATGGC. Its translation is CASRAEPNYG. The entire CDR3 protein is CASRAEPNYGYTF.

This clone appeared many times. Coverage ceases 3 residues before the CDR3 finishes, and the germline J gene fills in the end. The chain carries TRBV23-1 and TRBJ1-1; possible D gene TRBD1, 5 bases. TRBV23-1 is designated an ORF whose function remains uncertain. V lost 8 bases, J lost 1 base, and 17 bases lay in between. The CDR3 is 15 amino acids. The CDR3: CASVGGVISNTEAFF. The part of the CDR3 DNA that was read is TGCGCCAGCGTCGGGGGGGTGATTTCGAACACTGAA.

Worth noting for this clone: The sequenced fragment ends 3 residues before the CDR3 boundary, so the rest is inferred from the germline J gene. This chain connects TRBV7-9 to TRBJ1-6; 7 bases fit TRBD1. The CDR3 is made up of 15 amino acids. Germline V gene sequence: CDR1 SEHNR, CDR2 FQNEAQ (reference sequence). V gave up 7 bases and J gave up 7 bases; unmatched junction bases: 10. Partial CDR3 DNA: TGTGCCAGCATCAAAGTAGGGACAGAGAATTCACCC. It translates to CASIKVGTENSP. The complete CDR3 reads CASIKVGTENSPLHF.

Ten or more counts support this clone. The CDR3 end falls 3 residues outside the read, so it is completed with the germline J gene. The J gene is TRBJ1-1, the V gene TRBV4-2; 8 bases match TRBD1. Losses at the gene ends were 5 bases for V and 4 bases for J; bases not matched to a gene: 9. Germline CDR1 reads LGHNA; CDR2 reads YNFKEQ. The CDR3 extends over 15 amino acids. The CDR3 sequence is CASSSSPGQGTEAFF. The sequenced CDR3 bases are TGTGCCAGCAGCAGTTCCCCCGGACAGGGCACTGAA.

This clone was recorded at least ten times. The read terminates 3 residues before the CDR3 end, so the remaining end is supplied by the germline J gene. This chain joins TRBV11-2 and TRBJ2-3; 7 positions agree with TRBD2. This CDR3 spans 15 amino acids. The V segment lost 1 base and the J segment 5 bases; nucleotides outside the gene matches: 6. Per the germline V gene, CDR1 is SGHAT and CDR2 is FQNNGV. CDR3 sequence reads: CASSLGRGVVDTQYF. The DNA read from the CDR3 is TGTGCCAGCAGCTTAGGACGGGGGGTCGTAGATACG.

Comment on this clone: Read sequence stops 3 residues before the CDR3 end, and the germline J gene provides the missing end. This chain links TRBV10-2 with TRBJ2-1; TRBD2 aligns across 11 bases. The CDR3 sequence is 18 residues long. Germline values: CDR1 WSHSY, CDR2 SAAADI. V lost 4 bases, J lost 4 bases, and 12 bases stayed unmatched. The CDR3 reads CASSGTLAGGLTYNEQFF. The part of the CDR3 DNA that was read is TGCGCCAGCAGTGGGACTCTAGCGGGGGGCCTTACATACAATGAG.

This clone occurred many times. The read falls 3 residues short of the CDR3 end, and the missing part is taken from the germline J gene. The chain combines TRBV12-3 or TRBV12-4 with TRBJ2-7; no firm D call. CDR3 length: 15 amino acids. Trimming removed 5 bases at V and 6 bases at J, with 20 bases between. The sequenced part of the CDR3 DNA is TGTGCCAGCAGTAAGTGGTCCTTGGTGGGCTCCGAG. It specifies CASSKWSLVGSE. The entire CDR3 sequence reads CASSKWSLVGSEQYF.

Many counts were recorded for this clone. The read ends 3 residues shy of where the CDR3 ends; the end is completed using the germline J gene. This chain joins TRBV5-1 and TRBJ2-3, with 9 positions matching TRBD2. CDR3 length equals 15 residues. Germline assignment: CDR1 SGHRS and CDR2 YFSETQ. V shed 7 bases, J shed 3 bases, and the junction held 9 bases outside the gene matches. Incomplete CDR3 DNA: TGCGCCAGCCTGGCCAGCGGGAGGAGGACAGATACG. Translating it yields CASLASGRRTDT. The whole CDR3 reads CASLASGRRTDTQYF.

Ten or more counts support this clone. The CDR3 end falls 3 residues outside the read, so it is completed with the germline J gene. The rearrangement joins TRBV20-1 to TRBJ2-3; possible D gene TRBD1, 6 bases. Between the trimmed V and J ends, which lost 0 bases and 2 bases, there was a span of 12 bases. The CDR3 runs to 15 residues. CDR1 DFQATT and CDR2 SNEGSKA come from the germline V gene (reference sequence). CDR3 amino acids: CSARDLNRATDTQYF. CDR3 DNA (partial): TGCAGTGCTAGAGATCTCAACAGGGCCACAGATACG.